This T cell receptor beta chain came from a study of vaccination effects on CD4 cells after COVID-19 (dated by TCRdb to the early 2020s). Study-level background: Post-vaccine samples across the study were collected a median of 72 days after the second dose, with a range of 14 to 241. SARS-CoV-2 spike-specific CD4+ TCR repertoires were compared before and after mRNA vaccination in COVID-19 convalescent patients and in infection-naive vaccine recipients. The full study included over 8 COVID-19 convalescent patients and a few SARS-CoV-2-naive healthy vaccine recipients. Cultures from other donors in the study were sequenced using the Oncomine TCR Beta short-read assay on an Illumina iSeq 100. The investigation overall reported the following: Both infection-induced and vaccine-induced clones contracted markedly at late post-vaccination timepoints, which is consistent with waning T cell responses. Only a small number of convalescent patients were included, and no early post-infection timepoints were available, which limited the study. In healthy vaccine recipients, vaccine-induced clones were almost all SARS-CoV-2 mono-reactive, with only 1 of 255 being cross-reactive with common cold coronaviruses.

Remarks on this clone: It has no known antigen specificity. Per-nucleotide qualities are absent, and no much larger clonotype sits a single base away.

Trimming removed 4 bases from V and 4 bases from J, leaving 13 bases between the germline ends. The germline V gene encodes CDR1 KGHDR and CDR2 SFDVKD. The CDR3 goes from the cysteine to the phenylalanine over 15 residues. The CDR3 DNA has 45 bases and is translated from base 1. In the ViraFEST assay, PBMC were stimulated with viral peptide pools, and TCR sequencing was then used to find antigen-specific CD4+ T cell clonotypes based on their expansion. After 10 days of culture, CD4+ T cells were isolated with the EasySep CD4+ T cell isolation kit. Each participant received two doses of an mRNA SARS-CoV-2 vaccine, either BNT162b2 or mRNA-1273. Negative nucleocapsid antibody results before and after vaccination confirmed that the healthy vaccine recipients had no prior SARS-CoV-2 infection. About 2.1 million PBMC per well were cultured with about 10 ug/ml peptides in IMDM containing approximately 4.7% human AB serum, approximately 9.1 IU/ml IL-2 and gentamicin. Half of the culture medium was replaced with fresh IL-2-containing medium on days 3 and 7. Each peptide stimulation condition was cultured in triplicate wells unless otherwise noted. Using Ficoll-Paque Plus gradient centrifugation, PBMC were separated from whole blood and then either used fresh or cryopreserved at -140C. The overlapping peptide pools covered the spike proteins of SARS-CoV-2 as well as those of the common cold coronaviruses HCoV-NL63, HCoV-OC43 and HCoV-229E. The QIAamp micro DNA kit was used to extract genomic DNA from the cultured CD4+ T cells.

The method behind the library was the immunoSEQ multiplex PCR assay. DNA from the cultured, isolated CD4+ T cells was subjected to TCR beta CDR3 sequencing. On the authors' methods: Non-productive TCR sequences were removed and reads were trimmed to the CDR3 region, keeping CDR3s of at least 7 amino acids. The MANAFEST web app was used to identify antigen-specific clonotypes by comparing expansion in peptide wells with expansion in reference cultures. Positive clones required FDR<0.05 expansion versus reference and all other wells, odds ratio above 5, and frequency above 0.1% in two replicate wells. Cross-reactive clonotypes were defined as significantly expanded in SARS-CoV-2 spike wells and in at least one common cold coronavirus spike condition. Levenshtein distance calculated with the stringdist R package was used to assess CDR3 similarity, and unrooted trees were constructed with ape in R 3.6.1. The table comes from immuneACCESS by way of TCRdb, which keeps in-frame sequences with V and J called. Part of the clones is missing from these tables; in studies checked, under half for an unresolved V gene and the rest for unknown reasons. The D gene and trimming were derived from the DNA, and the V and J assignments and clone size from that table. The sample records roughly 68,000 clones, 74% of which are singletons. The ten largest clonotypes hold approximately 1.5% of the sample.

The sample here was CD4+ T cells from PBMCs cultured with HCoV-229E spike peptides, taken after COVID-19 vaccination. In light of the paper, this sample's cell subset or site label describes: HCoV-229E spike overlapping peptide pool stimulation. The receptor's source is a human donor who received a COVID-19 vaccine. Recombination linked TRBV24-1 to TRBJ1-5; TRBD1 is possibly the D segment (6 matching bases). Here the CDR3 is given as CATSETDRKNQPQHF. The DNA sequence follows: TGTGCCACCAGTGAAACCGACAGGAAAAATCAGCCCCAGCATTTT.